These 28 T cell receptor beta chains were sequenced from one sample in a study of blood T cell repertoires in COVID-19. TCRdb's copy holds only in-frame clones and misses some; the assay was immunoSEQ multiplex PCR. Found here are around 73,000 clones, roughly four fifths of them singletons; the top ten hold 2% to 2.5%. The material sequenced was peripheral blood. Receptors were obtained from a man in his 70s with COVID-19, enrolled during active disease.

The rearrangement uses TRBV3-1 (or the pseudogene TRBV3-2) and TRBJ2-3; 12 bases match TRBD2. CDR1 and CDR2 from the germline V gene are LGHDT and YNNKEL (reference sequence). The V segment lost 5 bases and the J segment 4 bases; nucleotides outside the gene matches: 7. CDR3 length equals 16 residues. CDR3 DNA sequence: TGTGCCAGCAGCAGCCTAGCGGGAGGGTCCCCAGATACGCAGTATTTT. Amino acids: CASSSLAGGSPDTQYF.

The V call is TRBV24-1, the J call TRBJ2-3; 9 bases match TRBD2. With V trimmed by 7 bases and J by 1 base, 8 bases remained unmatched. CDR3 length: 16 residues. Germline values: CDR1 KGHDR, CDR2 SFDVKD. Here the CDR3 reads CATRAGTSRGTDTQYF. In DNA, the CDR3 is TGTGCCACCAGGGCCGGGACTAGCCGTGGCACAGATACGCAGTATTTT.

The genes are TRBV7-2 and TRBJ1-6; no clear D. CDR3 length equals 16 residues. Trimming cost V 0 bases and J 6 bases, with 12 bases left between them. Germline V gives CDR1 SGHTA, CDR2 FQGNSA. The CDR3 DNA sequence: TGTGCCAGCAGCTTAGCCAAGACTGTACCTAATTCACCCCTCCACTTT. It encodes CASSLAKTVPNSPLHF. The entire variable domain, with the rest obtained from reference TRBV7-2 and TRBJ1-6, is as follows: GAGVSQSPSNKVTEKGKDVELRCDPISGHTALYWYRQSLGQGLEFLIYFQGNSAPDKSGLPSDRFSAERTGGSVSTLTIQRTQQEDSAVYLCASSLAKTVPNSPLHFGNGTRLTVT.

The rearrangement joins TRBV6-5 to TRBJ2-3, with D unclear. Germline-derived CDR1 and CDR2 are MNHEY and SVGAGI. With 7 bases removed from V and 2 bases from J, the gap between germline ends came to 13 bases. The CDR3 contains 14 residues. The CDR3 DNA reads as TGTGCCAGCATTAAGACTCATCTCACAGATACGCAGTATTTT. Translation gives CASIKTHLTDTQYF.

The chain couples TRBV6-1 to TRBJ1-4, with D possibly matching TRBD1 (5 bases). CDR1 and CDR2 (germline): MNHNS, SASEGT. The V end lost 1 base, the J end lost 12 bases, and 12 bases lay between the germline ends. CDR3 length: 13 residues. CDR3 sequence: CASSEEGRDQLFF. Written as DNA, the CDR3 is TGTGCCAGCAGTGAAGAGGGCAGGGATCAACTGTTTTTT.

This chain links TRBV27 with TRBJ2-2; 11 bases are shared with TRBD2. The CDR3 runs 17 residues. Germline assignment: CDR1 MNHEY and CDR2 SMNVEV (reference sequence). The V and J ends lost 6 bases and 2 bases, in that order; junction bases with no gene match: 8. The CDR3 loop reads CASSQLAGALNTGELFF. Written as DNA, the CDR3 is TGTGCCAGCAGCCAACTAGCGGGAGCTTTAAACACCGGGGAGCTGTTTTTT.

V usage is TRBV5-5 and J usage is TRBJ1-5; a weak D match, TRBD1 (6 bases). The V end lost 2 bases, the J end lost 2 bases, and 23 bases lay between the germline ends. Germline values: CDR1 SGHKS, CDR2 YYEKEE (reference sequence). This CDR3 is 19 amino acids long. DNA for the CDR3: TGTGCCAGCAGCTTAGAAAGAGTGGCCCGGGACATGGGCAATCAGCCCCAGCATTTT. Protein product: CASSLERVARDMGNQPQHF.

V and J are TRBV12-5 and TRBJ1-1; D not certain. CDR3 length: 13 amino acids. CDR1 and CDR2 (germline): LGHNT, FRNRAP. V dropped 2 bases and J dropped 1 base, with 5 bases sitting between them. The CDR3 region is CASGLMANTEAFF. The CDR3 bases are TGTGCTAGTGGTTTGATGGCGAACACTGAAGCTTTCTTT.

This clone was counted only a few times. The chain recombines TRBV4-2 with TRBJ1-1; 8 bases agree with TRBD1. CDR1 and CDR2 from the germline V gene are LGHNA and YNFKEQ. The length of the CDR3 is 17 residues. V was pared by 0 bases and J by 0 bases, with 6 bases of the junction left unmatched. CDR3 amino acids: CASSQDLYRGLNTEAFF. The CDR3 DNA reads as TGTGCCAGCAGCCAAGATTTGTACAGGGGGTTGAACACTGAAGCTTTCTTT.

This chain links TRBV2 with TRBJ1-2, with D perhaps TRBD1 (6 bases). The V and J ends lost 4 bases and 5 bases respectively, with 17 bases between them. CDR3 length equals 15 residues. Germline CDR1 SNHLY, CDR2 FYNNEI. In nucleotides, the CDR3 is TGTGCCAGCAGTGGCCGGGACACCTCTTTATATGGCTACACCTTC. Protein sequence: CASSGRDTSLYGYTF.

The chain joins TRBV3-1 (or the pseudogene TRBV3-2) to TRBJ2-7, with D maybe TRBD1 (5 bases). The ends were cut back, 2 bases at V and 6 bases at J, with 17 bases in the middle. The V gene's germline CDR1 is LGHDT and CDR2 YNNKEL (reference sequence). The CDR3 consists of 15 residues. CDR3 nucleotides: TGTGCCAGCAGCCAAATTGACAGTGCCGGCGGCGAGCAGTACTTC. This translates into CASSQIDSAGGEQYF.

The chain has TRBV11-2 and TRBJ1-1; maybe TRBD1 (6 bases). This CDR3 has 13 amino acids. V lost 1 base to trimming and J lost 7 bases, with 10 bases between them. Germline-derived CDR1 and CDR2 are SGHAT and FQNNGV. The CDR3 here is CASSLAGQIEAFF. CDR3 coding DNA: TGTGCCAGCAGCTTAGCCGGACAGATTGAAGCTTTCTTT.

This chain uses TRBV2 with TRBJ1-1; 8 positions agree with TRBD1. Germline V CDR1 and CDR2: SNHLY, FYNNEI. Germline trimming cut 7 bases from V and 1 base from J; bases unmatched to any gene: 5. The CDR3 loop spans 14 amino acids. The CDR3 is CASNLDRANTEAFF. CDR3 coding DNA: TGTGCCAGCAATTTGGACAGGGCGAACACTGAAGCTTTCTTT. The full variable domain, completed using reference TRBV2 and TRBJ1-1, is EPEVTQTPSHQVTQMGQEVILRCVPISNHLYFYWYRQILGQKVEFLVSFYNNEISEKSEIFDDQFSVERPDGSNFTLKIRSTKLEDSAMYFCASNLDRANTEAFFGQGTRLTVV.

This chain links TRBV5-1 with TRBJ2-5; 15 bases are shared with TRBD2. V shed 4 bases, J shed 4 bases, and the junction held 2 bases outside the gene matches. The CDR3 loop spans 15 amino acids. Germline CDR1 SGHRS, CDR2 YFSETQ. The CDR3 reads CASSQGLAGGETQYF. DNA for the CDR3: TGCGCCAGCAGCCAGGGACTAGCGGGAGGAGAGACCCAGTACTTC.

This clone was detected only a few times. V is TRBV5-8 and J is TRBJ1-2; TRBD1 might be the D (6 bases). Germline CDR1 SGHTS, CDR2 YDEGEE. CDR3 size: 14 residues. V was shortened by 2 bases and J by 3 bases, with 11 bases between the two germline ends. In nucleotides, the CDR3 is TGTGCCAGCAGCTTCCAGGGGAGGGACTATGGCTACACCTTC. It translates to CASSFQGRDYGYTF.

The chain carries TRBV14 and TRBJ1-1, with 8 bases fitting TRBD1. The length of the CDR3 is 15 residues. Germline loops: CDR1 SGHDN, CDR2 FVKESK. Trimming removed 3 bases from V and 5 bases from J; junction bases left unmatched: 8. Written as DNA, the CDR3 is TGTGCCAGCAGCCACTTGGACAGGGAGATAACTGAAGCTTTCTTT. Encoded protein: CASSHLDREITEAFF.

This clone was found a few times. The V gene is TRBV6-2 or TRBV6-3, the J gene TRBJ1-5; D is unclear. The germline V gene has CDR1 MNHEY and CDR2 SVGEGT. The CDR3 length is 15 residues. V shed 0 bases and J shed 6 bases, with 12 bases lying between them. CDR3 sequence reads: CASSYSRAGSQPQHF. The CDR3 bases are TGTGCCAGCAGTTACTCGCGGGCTGGAAGTCAGCCCCAGCATTTT.

This rearrangement joins TRBV4-3 to TRBJ1-3; 9 nucleotides match TRBD1. CDR3 size: 16 residues. CDR1 is LGHNA, CDR2 YSLEER, per germline. V lost 1 base, J lost 11 bases, and 12 bases stayed unmatched. The CDR3 region is CASSQGTGAFVGAIYF. The CDR3 region has the DNA TGCGCCAGCAGCCAAGGGACAGGGGCCTTCGTTGGGGCCATATATTTT.

The V call is TRBV6-4, the J call TRBJ2-3, with TRBD1 identical over 9 bases. CDR1 is MRHNA, CDR2 SNTAGT, per germline. The CDR3 totals 14 residues. V lost 5 bases to trimming and J lost 6 bases; unmatched junction nucleotides: 6. The CDR3: CASSLDRGSDTQYF. The CDR3 coding sequence is TGTGCCAGCAGTCTCGACAGGGGGAGTGATACGCAGTATTTT.

This clone showed up just a few times. The CDR3 region is CASSRALPGLAGEGLGTGELFF. The CDR3 nucleotides are TGTGCCAGCAGCCGGGCTTTACCGGGACTAGCGGGAGAGGGTCTAGGCACCGGGGAGCTGTTTTTT. The genes are TRBV4-2 and TRBJ2-2; 14 nucleotides line up with TRBD2. This CDR3 comprises 22 residues. Unmatched junction bases numbered 20, after V lost 4 bases and J lost 4 bases. Germline V gene sequence: CDR1 LGHNA, CDR2 YNFKEQ.

The chain joins TRBV27 to TRBJ1-5, with 8 bases lining up with TRBD1. The CDR3 contains 14 residues. V dropped 5 bases and J dropped 4; count of bases not matched to a gene: 4. Germline CDR1 is MNHEY and CDR2 is SMNVEV (reference sequence). CDR3 sequence: CASSLTGGNQPQHF. The DNA of the CDR3 is TGTGCCAGCAGTCTCACAGGGGGGAATCAGCCCCAGCATTTT.

This chain links TRBV9 with TRBJ1-3, with TRBD1 matching over 7 bases. The CDR3 extends over 17 amino acids. Germline lookup yields CDR1 SGDLS and CDR2 YYNGEE. The V segment lost 4 bases and the J segment 1 base; nucleotides outside the gene matches: 11. CDR3 nucleotides: TGTGCCAGCAGCAGGGACAGCGTCCTACTATCTGGAAACACCATATATTTT. It codes for CASSRDSVLLSGNTIYF.

About this clone itself: An end of the junction differs from the germline gene, which may be a read error. The V gene is TRBV7-2, the J gene TRBJ2-7; 11 nucleotides match TRBD2. Germline V gives CDR1 SGHTA, CDR2 FQGNSA. The CDR3 runs to 13 residues. The CDR3 DNA reads TGTGCCAGCAGCCTAGCGGGAGGATCCGAGCAGTACTTC. Its translation is CASSLAGGSEQYF.

Concerning this clone: The sample holds other DNA sequences that translate to the same CDR3. This chain uses TRBV2 with TRBJ2-1, with TRBD2 matching over 10 bases. V shed 6 bases, J shed 0 bases, and the junction held 2 bases outside the gene matches. CDR1 is SNHLY, CDR2 FYNNEI, per germline. This CDR3 is 15 amino acids long. The CDR3 nucleotides are TGTGCCAGCAGGTTAGCGGGAGGCTCCTACAATGAGCAGTTCTTC. Its translation: CASRLAGGSYNEQFF. Together with reference TRBV2 and TRBJ2-1, the CDR3 gives the full variable domain: EPEVTQTPSHQVTQMGQEVILRCVPISNHLYFYWYRQILGQKVEFLVSFYNNEISEKSEIFDDQFSVERPDGSNFTLKIRSTKLEDSAMYFCASRLAGGSYNEQFFGPGTRLTVL.

The rearrangement uses TRBV27 and TRBJ2-7, with D perhaps matching TRBD1 (5 bases). The germline V gene has CDR1 MNHEY and CDR2 SMNVEV (reference sequence). This CDR3 spans 15 amino acids. Trimming cost V 2 bases and J 4 bases, with 15 bases left between them. In nucleotides, the CDR3 is TGTGCCAGCAGTTTAGTACTAAGGGGCCTATACGAGCAGTACTTC. Protein: CASSLVLRGLYEQYF.

This clone was seen more than once but under ten times. V usage is TRBV2 and J usage is TRBJ2-3; 10 bases are a match to TRBD2. V shed 7 bases and J 2 bases; nucleotides not matched to a gene: 9. Germline V gene sequence: CDR1 SNHLY, CDR2 FYNNEI. The length of the CDR3 is 16 residues. CDR3 DNA: TGTGCCAGCAAAACGTACGGGACTAGCGCCACAGATACGCAGTATTTT. Translation gives CASKTYGTSATDTQYF.

The chain links TRBV3-1 (or the pseudogene TRBV3-2) to TRBJ1-3; D gene uncertain. Germline CDR1 reads LGHDT; CDR2 reads YNNKEL (reference sequence). The CDR3 sequence is 15 residues long. Trimming stripped 0 bases from V and 4 bases from J, with 10 bases between. The CDR3 protein is CASSQDGGPGNTIYF. The CDR3 DNA reads TGTGCCAGCAGCCAAGACGGAGGGCCAGGAAACACCATATATTTT.

The chain is built from TRBV30 and TRBJ2-7; D uncertain. Trimming took off 1 base at V and 3 bases at J, with 4 bases between the two ends. The length of the CDR3 is 11 residues. Germline V gene lookup returns CDR1 GTSNPN and CDR2 SVGIG (reference sequence). CDR3 nucleotide sequence: TGTGCCTGGAGTGCCGTCTACGAGCAGTACTTC. Translation: CAWSAVYEQYF.